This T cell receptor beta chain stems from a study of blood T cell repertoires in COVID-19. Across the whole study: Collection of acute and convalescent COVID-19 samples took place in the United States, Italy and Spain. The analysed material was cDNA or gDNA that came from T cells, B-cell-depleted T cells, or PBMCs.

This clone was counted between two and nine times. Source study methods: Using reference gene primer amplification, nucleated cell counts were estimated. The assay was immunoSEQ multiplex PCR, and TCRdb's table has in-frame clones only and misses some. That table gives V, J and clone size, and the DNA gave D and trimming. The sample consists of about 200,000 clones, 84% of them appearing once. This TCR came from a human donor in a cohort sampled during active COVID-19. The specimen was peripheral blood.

The CDR3, as DNA: TGTGCCAGCAGCGTCAGGGTAAACACCGGGGAGCTGTTTTTT. This codes for CASSVRVNTGELFF. The chain is built from TRBV9 and TRBJ2-2; D perhaps matches TRBD1 (5 bases). Trimming took 2 bases from V and 2 from J, leaving 7 bases between them. CDR1 SGDLS and CDR2 YYNGEE come from the germline V gene. The CDR3 totals 14 residues.